The T cell receptor (beta chain) under discussion was sequenced for a study of blood T cell repertoires in COVID-19. Libraries were prepared by immunoSEQ multiplex PCR; TCRdb keeps only in-frame clonotypes and omits some of them. The sample has some 44,000 clones; roughly 88% are singletons. Germline-derived CDR1 and CDR2 are SGHNT and YENEEA. The CDR3 is made up of 15 amino acids. V was shortened by 5 bases and J by 3 bases, with 15 bases between the two germline ends. V gene TRBV11-3 combines with J gene TRBJ2-3; no reliable D call. The material sequenced was peripheral blood. The TCR comes from a human donor in a cohort sampled during active COVID-19. The CDR3 DNA sequence: TGTGCCAGCAGCCCTAGAAACCCCGGGACAGATACGCAGTATTTT. It specifies CASSPRNPGTDTQYF.